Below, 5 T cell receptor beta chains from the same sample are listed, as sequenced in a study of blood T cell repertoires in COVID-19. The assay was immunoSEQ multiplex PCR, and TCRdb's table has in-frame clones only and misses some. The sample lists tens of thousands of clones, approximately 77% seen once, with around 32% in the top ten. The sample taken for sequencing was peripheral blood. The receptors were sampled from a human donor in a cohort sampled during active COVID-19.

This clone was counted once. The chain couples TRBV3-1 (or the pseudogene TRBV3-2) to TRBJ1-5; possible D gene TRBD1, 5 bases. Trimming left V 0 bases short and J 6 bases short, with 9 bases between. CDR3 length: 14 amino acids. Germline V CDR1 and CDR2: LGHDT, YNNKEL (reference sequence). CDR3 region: CASSQDYTGQPQHF. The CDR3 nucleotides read TGTGCCAGCAGCCAAGATTATACAGGTCAGCCCCAGCATTTT.

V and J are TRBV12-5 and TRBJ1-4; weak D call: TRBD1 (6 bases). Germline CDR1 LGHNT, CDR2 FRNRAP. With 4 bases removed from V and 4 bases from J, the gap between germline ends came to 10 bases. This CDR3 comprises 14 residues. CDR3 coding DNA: TGTGCTAGTGGTTCGGGACAAGGTAATGAAAAACTGTTTTTT. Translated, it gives CASGSGQGNEKLFF.

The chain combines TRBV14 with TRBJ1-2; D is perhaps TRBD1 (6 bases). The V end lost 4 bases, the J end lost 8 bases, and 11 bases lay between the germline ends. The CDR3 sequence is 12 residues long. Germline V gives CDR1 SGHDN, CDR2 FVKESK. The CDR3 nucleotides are TGTGCCAGCAGCCCCTACAGGGAAGGCTACACCTTC. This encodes CASSPYREGYTF.

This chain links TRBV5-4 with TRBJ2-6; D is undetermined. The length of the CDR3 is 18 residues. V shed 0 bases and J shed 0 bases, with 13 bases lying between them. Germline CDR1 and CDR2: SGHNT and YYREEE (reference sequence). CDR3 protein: CASSLGVAAISGANVLTF. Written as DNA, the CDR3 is TGTGCCAGCAGCTTGGGTGTAGCAGCTATCTCTGGGGCCAACGTCCTGACTTTC.

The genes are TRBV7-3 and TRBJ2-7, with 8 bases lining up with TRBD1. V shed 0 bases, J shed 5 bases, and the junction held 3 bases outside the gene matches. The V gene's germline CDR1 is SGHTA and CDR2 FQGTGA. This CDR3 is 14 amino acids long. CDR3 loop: CASSLTGQDHEQYF. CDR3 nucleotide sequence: TGTGCCAGCAGCTTAACGGGACAGGATCACGAGCAGTACTTC.